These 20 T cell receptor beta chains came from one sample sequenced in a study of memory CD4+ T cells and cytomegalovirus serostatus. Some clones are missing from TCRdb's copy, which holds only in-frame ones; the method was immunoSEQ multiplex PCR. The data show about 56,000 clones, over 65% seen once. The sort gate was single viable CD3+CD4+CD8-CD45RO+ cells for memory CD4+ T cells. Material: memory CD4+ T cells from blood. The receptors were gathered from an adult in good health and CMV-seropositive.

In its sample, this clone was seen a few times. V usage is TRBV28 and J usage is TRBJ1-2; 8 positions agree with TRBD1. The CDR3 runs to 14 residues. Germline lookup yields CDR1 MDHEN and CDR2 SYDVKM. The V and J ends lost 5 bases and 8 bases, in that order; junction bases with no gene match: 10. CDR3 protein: CASSNGQGGTGYTF. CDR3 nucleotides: TGTGCCAGCAGTAACGGACAGGGCGGCACCGGCTACACCTTC.

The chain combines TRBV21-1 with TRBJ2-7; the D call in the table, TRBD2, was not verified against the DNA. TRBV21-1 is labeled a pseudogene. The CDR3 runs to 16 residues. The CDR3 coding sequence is TGTGCCAGCAGCACCAAGACTAGCGGGACCTCCTACGAGCAGTACTTC. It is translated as CASSTKTSGTSYEQYF.

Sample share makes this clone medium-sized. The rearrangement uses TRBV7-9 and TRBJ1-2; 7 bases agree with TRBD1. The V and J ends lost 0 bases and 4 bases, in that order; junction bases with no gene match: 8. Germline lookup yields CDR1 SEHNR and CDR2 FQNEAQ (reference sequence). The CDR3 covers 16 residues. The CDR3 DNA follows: TGTGCCAGCAGCTTAGCGCTTGCCAGGGGGACCTATGGCTACACCTTC. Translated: CASSLALARGTYGYTF.

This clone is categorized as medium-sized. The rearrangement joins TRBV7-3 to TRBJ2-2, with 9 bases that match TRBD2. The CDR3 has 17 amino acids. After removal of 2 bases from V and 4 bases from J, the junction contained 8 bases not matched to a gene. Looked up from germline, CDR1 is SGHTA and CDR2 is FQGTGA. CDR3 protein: CASSLQPSGAGTGELFF. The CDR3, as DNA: TGTGCCAGCAGCTTACAGCCTAGCGGGGCCGGCACCGGGGAGCTGTTTTTT.

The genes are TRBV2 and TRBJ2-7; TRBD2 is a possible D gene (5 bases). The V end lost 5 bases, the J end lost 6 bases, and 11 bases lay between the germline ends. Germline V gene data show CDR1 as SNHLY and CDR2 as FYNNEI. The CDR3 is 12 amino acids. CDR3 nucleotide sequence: TGTGCCAGCAGTTGTAGCGCCGCCGAGCAGTACGTC. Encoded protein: CASSCSAAEQYV.

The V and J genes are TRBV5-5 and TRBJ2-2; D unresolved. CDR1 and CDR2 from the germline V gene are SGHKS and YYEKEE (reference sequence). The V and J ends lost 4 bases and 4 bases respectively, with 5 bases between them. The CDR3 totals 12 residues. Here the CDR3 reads CASSVVTGELFF. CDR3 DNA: TGTGCCAGCAGCGTGGTCACCGGGGAGCTGTTTTTT.

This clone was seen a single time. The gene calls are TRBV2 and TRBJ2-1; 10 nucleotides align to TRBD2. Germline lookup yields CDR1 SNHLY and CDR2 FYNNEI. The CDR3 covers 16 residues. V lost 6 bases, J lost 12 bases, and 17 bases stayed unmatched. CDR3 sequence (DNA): TGTGCCAGCAGGAAAACTAGCGGGACTATCGCCCGCGGGCAGTTCTTC. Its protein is CASRKTSGTIARGQFF. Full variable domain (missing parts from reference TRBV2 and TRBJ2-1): EPEVTQTPSHQVTQMGQEVILRCVPISNHLYFYWYRQILGQKVEFLVSFYNNEISEKSEIFDDQFSVERPDGSNFTLKIRSTKLEDSAMYFCASRKTSGTIARGQFFGPGTRLTVL.

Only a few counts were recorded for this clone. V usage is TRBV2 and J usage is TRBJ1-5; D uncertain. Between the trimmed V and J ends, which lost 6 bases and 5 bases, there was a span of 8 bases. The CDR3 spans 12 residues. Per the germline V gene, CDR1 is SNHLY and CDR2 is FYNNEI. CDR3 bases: TGTGCCAGCAGGGGCGAGGATCAGCCCCAGCATTTT. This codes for CASRGEDQPQHF.

The DNA of the CDR3 is TGTGCCAGCAGCGTAGATGGGGGGTTGAATGGCTACACCTTC. As protein: CASSVDGGLNGYTF. This chain joins TRBV9 and TRBJ1-2, with a tentative D call TRBD1 (5 bases). Trimming left V 0 bases short and J 6 bases short, with 12 bases between. This CDR3 has 14 amino acids. Per the germline V gene, CDR1 is SGDLS and CDR2 is YYNGEE.

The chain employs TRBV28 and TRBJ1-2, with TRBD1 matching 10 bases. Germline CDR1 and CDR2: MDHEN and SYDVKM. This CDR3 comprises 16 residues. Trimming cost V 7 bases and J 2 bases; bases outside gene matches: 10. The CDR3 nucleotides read TGTGCCAGCACCTCACCCCGGGGACAGGGGAACTATGGCTACACCTTC. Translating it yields CASTSPRGQGNYGYTF.

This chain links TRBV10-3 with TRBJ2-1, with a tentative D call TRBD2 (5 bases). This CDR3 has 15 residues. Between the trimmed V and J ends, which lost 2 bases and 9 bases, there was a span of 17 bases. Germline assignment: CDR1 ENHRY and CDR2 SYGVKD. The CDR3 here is CAISEKEAGGGEQFF. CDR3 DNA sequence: TGTGCCATCAGTGAGAAGGAGGCAGGAGGAGGTGAGCAGTTCTTC.

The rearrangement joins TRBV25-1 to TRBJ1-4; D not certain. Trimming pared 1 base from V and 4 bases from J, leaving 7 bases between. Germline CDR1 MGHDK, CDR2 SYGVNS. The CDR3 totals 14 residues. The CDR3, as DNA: TGTGCCAGCAGTGAATTAGGCCTTAATGAAAAACTGTTTTTT. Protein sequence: CASSELGLNEKLFF.

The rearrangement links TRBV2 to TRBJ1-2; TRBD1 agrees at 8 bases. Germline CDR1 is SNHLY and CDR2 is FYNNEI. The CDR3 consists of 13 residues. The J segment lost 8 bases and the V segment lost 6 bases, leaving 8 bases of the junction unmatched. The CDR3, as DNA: TGTGCCAGCAGGGACAGGGTAAAGGTGGGCTACACCTTC. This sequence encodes CASRDRVKVGYTF. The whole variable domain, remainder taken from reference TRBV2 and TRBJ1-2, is EPEVTQTPSHQVTQMGQEVILRCVPISNHLYFYWYRQILGQKVEFLVSFYNNEISEKSEIFDDQFSVERPDGSNFTLKIRSTKLEDSAMYFCASRDRVKVGYTFGSGTRLTVV.

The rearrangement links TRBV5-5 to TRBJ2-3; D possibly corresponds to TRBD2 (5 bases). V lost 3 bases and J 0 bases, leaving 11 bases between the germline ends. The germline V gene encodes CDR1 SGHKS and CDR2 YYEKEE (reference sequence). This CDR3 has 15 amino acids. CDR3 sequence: CASSSLLASTDTQYF. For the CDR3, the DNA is TGTGCCAGCAGCTCCCTTCTAGCTAGCACAGATACGCAGTATTTT.

The CDR3 DNA follows: TGTGCCTGGAGTGAGGGAAAAGGCTACACCTTC. Translated, it gives CAWSEGKGYTF. V gene TRBV30 combines with J gene TRBJ1-2; D not resolved. This CDR3 spans 11 amino acids. V was shortened by 1 base and J by 8 bases, with 8 bases between the two germline ends. Per germline, CDR1 GTSNPN and CDR2 SVGIG (reference sequence).

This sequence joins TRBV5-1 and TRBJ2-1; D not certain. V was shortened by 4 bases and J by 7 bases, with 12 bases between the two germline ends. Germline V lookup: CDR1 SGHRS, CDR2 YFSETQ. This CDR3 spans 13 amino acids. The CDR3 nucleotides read TGCGCCAGCAGCGAAGACTTTCTTAATGAGCAGTTCTTC. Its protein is CASSEDFLNEQFF.

Here the CDR3 reads CASSPTTRGYTF. In DNA, the CDR3 is TGTGCCAGCAGCCCAACGACACGAGGCTACACCTTC. V gene TRBV7-2 combines with J gene TRBJ1-2; unclear D gene. The V end lost 5 bases, the J end lost 8 bases, and 12 bases lay between the germline ends. This CDR3 contains 12 residues. Germline lookup yields CDR1 SGHTA and CDR2 FQGNSA.

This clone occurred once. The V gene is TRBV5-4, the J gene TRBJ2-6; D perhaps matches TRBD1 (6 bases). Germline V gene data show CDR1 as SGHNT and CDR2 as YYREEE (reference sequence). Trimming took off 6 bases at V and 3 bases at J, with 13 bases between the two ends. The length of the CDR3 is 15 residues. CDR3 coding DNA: TGTGCCAGCACCCGAACAGGGCGTGGGGCCAACGTCCTGACTTTC. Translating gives CASTRTGRGANVLTF.

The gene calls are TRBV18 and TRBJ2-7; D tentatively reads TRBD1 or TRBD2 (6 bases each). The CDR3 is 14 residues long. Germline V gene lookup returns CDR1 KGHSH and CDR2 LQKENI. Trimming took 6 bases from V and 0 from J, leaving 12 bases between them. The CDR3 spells CASSGGHSSYEQYF. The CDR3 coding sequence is TGTGCCAGCTCGGGGGGCCACAGCTCCTACGAGCAGTACTTC. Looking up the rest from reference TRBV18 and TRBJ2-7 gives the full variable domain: NAGVMQNPRHLVRRRGQEARLRCSPMKGHSHVYWYRQLPEEGLKFMVYLQKENIIDESGMPKERFSAEFPKEGPSILRIQQVVRGDSAAYFCASSGGHSSYEQYFGPGTRLTVT.

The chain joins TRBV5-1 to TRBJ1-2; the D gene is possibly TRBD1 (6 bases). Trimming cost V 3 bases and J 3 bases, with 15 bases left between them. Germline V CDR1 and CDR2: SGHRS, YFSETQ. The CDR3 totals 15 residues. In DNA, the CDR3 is TGCGCCAGCAGCTCGCAAGGGGGGAGCGACTATGGCTACACCTTC. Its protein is CASSSQGGSDYGYTF.